This record covers a single T cell receptor beta chain. The CDR3 consists of 13 residues. Trimming shortened V by 2 bases and J by 5 bases, and 7 bases separated the two germline ends. The germline V gene encodes CDR1 SGHRS and CDR2 YFSETQ. This sample is drawn from a study of blood T cell repertoires in COVID-19. About the research overall: T cells, B-cell-depleted T cells, or PBMCs supplied cDNA or gDNA.

Sequenced by immunoSEQ multiplex PCR; TCRdb stores in-frame clones only, minus some. In the table there are 130,000 or so clones, roughly 83% of which are singletons. Sequencing used peripheral blood. The sequence came from a man aged 55 to 70 with acute or convalescent COVID-19. The chain joins TRBV5-1 to TRBJ2-2; tentative D call: TRBD1 (5 bases). CDR3 sequence: CASSFQGTGELFF. Here the CDR3 DNA reads TGCGCCAGCAGCTTTCAGGGAACCGGGGAGCTGTTTTTT. The full variable domain, rest sourced from reference TRBV5-1 and TRBJ2-2, is KAGVTQTPRYLIKTRGQQVTLSCSPISGHRSVSWYQQTPGQGLQFLFEYFSETQRNKGNFPGRFSGRQFSNSRSEMNVSTLELGDSALYLCASSFQGTGELFFGEGSRLTVL.